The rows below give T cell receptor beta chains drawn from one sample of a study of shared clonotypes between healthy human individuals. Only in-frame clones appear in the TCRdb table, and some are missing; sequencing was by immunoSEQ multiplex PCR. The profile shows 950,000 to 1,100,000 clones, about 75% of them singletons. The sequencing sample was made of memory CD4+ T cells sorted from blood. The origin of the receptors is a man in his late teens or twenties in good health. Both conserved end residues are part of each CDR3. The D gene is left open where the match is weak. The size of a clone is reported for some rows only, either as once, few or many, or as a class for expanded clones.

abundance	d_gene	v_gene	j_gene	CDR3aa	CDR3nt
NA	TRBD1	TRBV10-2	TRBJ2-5	CASKDRGRETQYF	TGCGCCAGCAAGGACAGGGGGAGGGAGACCCAGTACTTC
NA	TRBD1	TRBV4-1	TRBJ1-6	CASSQDPRGLSPLHF	TGCGCCAGCAGCCAAGATCCCAGGGGGCTTTCACCCCTCCACTTT
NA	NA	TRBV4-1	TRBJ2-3	CASSQVGSTDTQYF	TGCGCCAGCAGCCAAGTTGGCTCCACAGATACGCAGTATTTT
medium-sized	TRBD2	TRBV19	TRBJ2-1	CASSIGGGTSGNNEQFF	TGTGCCAGTAGTATAGGGGGCGGGACTAGCGGGAACAATGAGCAGTTCTTC
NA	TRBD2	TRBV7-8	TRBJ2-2	CASSTRTSGNTGELFF	TGTGCCAGCAGCACTCGGACTAGCGGGAACACCGGGGAGCTGTTTTTT
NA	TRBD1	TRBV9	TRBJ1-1	CASNRQGAENTEAFF	TGTGCCAGCAACCGACAGGGGGCCGAGAACACTGAAGCTTTCTTT
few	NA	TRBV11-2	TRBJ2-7	CASSLGDSYEQYF	TGTGCCAGCAGCTTAGGCGATTCCTACGAGCAGTACTTC
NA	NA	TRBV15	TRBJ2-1	CATSGGGTLYNEQFF	TGTGCCACCAGCGGGGGGGGGACACTCTACAATGAGCAGTTCTTC
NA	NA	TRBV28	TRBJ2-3	CASSFSWVGGDTDTQYF	TGTGCCAGCAGTTTTTCCTGGGTGGGGGGCGACACAGATACGCAGTATTTT
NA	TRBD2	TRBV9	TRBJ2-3	CASSVSSGTTDTQYF	TGTGCCAGCAGCGTATCTAGCGGTACCACAGATACGCAGTATTTT
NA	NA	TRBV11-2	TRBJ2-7	CASSPDFYEQYF	TGTGCCAGCAGCCCCGACTTCTACGAGCAGTACTTC
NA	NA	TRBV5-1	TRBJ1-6	CASSLETAYNSPLHF	TGCGCCAGCAGCTTGGAAACAGCTTATAATTCACCCCTCCACTTT
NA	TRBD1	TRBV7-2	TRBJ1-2	CASSFITGTGGGGYTF	TGTGCCAGCAGCTTCATTACCGGGACAGGGGGCGGCGGCTACACCTTC
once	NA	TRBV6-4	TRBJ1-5	CASSVPPGHLTRNQPQHF	TGTGCCAGCAGCGTTCCTCCGGGACACCTAACTCGTAATCAGCCCCAGCATTTT
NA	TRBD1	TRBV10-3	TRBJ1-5	CAIAGQGGGNQPQHF	TGTGCCATCGCAGGACAGGGTGGGGGCAATCAGCCCCAGCATTTT
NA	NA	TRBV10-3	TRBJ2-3	CAISEGGGGIDTQYF	TGTGCCATCAGTGAGGGAGGGGGGGGAATAGATACGCAGTATTTT
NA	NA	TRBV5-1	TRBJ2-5	CASSLGPAGFQETQYF	TGCGCCAGCAGCTTGGGGCCGGCGGGGTTCCAAGAGACCCAGTACTTC
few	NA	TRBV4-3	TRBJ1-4	CASSQDPRGALEKLFF	TGCGCCAGCAGCCAAGATCCTAGGGGGGCTCTTGAAAAACTGTTTTTT
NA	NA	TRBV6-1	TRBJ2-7	CASSEPGLSYEQYF	TGTGCCAGCAGTGAACCGGGACTTTCCTACGAGCAGTACTTC
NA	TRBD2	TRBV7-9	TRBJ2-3	CASSFGLAGTDTQYF	TGTGCCAGCAGCTTCGGACTAGCGGGCACAGATACGCAGTATTTT
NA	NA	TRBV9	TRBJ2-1	CASSVSGSYNEQFF	TGTGCCAGCAGCGTATCCGGGTCCTACAATGAGCAGTTCTTC
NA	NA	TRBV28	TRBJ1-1	CASIFYRSGGTEAFF	TGTGCCAGCATATTCTACAGGAGCGGAGGCACTGAAGCTTTCTTT
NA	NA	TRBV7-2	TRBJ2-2	CASSPLGTGELFF	TGTGCCAGCAGCCCCTTGGGCACCGGGGAGCTGTTTTTT
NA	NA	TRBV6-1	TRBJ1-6	CASSIPSSYNSPLHF	TGTGCCAGCAGTATTCCCAGCTCCTATAATTCACCCCTCCACTTT
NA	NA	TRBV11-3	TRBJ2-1	CASSLTDSKQFF	TGTGCCAGCAGCCTCACGGACTCAAAACAGTTCTTC
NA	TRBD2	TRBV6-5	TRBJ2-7	CASPPYLGGEQYF	TGTGCCAGCCCCCCATATTTGGGGGGGGAGCAGTACTTC
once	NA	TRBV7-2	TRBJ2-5	CASSSSSETQYF	TGTGCCAGCAGCTCTAGCTCTGAGACCCAGTACTTC
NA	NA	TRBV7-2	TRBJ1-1	CASSLRGPGEAFF	TGTGCCAGCAGCTTACGGGGCCCCGGTGAAGCTTTCTTT
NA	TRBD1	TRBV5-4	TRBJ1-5	CASSLEGAPGQPQHF	TGTGCCAGCAGCTTAGAGGGGGCGCCGGGTCAGCCCCAGCATTTT
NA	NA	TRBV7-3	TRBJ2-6	CASSSSSGANVLTF	TGTGCCAGCAGCTCATCATCTGGGGCCAACGTCCTGACTTTC
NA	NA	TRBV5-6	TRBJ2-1	CASSLELTPTYNEQFF	TGTGCCAGCAGCTTGGAACTCACACCTACATACAATGAGCAGTTCTTC
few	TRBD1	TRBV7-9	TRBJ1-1	CASSQPQGANTEAFF	TGTGCCAGCAGCCAGCCCCAGGGGGCGAACACTGAAGCTTTCTTT
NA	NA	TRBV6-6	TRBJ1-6	CASSYAGYNSPLHF	TGTGCCAGCAGTTACGCCGGTTATAATTCACCCCTCCACTTT
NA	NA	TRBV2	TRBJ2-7	CASQGEAASSEQYF	TGTGCCAGTCAGGGTGAAGCGGCCTCCTCCGAGCAGTACTTC
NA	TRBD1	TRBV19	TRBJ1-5	CASSTGGTGMNQPQHF	TGTGCCAGTAGTACGGGGGGGACAGGGATGAACCAGCCCCAGCATTTT
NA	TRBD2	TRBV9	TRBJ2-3	CASSVSSGVTDTQYF	TGTGCCAGCAGCGTCTCTAGCGGGGTAACAGATACGCAGTATTTT
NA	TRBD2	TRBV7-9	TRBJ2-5	CASSRLAGEETQYF	TGTGCCAGCAGCCGACTAGCGGGGGAAGAGACCCAGTACTTC
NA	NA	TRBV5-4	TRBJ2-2	CASSSGTHLLGELFF	TGTGCCAGCAGCTCCGGGACTCATCTACTGGGGGAGCTGTTTTTT
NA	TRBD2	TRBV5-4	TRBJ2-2	CASSLAGGPGELFF	TGTGCCAGCAGCTTAGCGGGAGGGCCCGGGGAGCTGTTTTTT
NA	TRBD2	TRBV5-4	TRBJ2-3	CASSLVAGGSTDTQYF	TGTGCCAGCAGCTTGGTAGCGGGAGGCAGCACAGATACGCAGTATTTT
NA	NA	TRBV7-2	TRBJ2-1	CASSLEALSYNEQFF	TGTGCCAGCAGCTTAGAGGCGCTCTCCTACAATGAGCAGTTCTTC
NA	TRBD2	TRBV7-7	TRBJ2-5	CASSLSPGGETQYF	TGTGCTAGCAGCTTAAGTCCGGGGGGGGAGACCCAGTACTTC
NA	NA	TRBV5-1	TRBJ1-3	CASSSRDPSSGNTIYF	TGCGCCAGCAGCTCCCGGGACCCGAGCTCTGGAAACACCATATATTTT
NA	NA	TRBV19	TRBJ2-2	CASSSSLSYTGELFF	TGTGCCAGTAGTAGCTCCCTTTCATACACCGGGGAGCTGTTTTTT
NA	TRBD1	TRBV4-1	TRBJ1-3	CASSPWDRGGIYF	TGCGCCAGCAGCCCTTGGGACAGGGGCGGCATATATTTT
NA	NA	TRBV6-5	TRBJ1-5	CASSREGFGAQHF	TGTGCCAGCAGCCGCGAAGGGTTCGGGGCCCAGCATTTT